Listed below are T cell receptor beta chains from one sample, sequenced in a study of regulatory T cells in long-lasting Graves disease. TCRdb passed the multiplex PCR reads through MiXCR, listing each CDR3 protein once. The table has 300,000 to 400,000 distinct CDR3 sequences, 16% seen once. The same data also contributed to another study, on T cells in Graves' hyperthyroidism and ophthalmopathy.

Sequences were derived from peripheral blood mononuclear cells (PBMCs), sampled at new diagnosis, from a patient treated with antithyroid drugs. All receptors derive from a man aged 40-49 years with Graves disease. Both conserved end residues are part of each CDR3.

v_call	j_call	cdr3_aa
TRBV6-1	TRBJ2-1	CASSEAGALGYEQFF
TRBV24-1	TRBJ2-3	CAIGTGITSSTDTQYF
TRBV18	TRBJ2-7	CASSHTAGTGVKEQYF
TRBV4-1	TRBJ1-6	CASSAVRYGAFGSPLHF
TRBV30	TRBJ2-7	CAWSAGFTYEQYF
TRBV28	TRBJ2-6	CASSLISGAKSF
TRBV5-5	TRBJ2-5	CASSSRPRQGGQETQYF
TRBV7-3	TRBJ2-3	CASSKDRVADTQYF
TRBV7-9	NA	CASSQGGQGGETQYF
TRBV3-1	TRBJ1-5	CASSQAPGNEQPQHF
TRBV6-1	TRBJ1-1	CASKTGTEAFF
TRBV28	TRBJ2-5	CASSLGGEETQYF
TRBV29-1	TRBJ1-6	CSVRQGRNSPLHF
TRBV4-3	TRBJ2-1	CASSQAVQASYNEQFF
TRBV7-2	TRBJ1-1	CASSPQGGSSRRNTEAFF